What follows are 26 T cell receptor beta chains derived from one specimen sequenced in a study of shared clonotypes between healthy human individuals. The data were produced by immunoSEQ multiplex PCR, yet TCRdb's version contains in-frame clones alone and is incomplete. The sample carries some 980,000 clones, over 60% recorded once. Sequenced sample: memory CD4+ T cells sorted from blood. The sample's subset: CD45RA-negative fraction. All receptors come from a man between 18 and 29 years old in good health.

J is TRBJ2-7 and V is TRBV2; D not resolved. The CDR3 extends over 12 amino acids. Germline CDR1 and CDR2: SNHLY and FYNNEI. Trimming took 8 bases from V and 1 from J, leaving 9 bases between them. The CDR3 region has the DNA TGTGCCAGCCGTCGCCTATCCTACGAGCAGTACTTC. It codes for CASRRLSYEQYF. The full variable domain, completed using reference TRBV2 and TRBJ2-7, is EPEVTQTPSHQVTQMGQEVILRCVPISNHLYFYWYRQILGQKVEFLVSFYNNEISEKSEIFDDQFSVERPDGSNFTLKIRSTKLEDSAMYFCASRRLSYEQYFGPGTRLTVT.

As DNA, the CDR3 is TGTGCCAGCACCGAGGGGGGCATCTCTGGAAACACCATATATTTT. Translated, it gives CASTEGGISGNTIYF. The V and J genes are TRBV14 and TRBJ1-3; D is possibly TRBD1 (6 bases). Germline CDR1 reads SGHDN; CDR2 reads FVKESK. CDR3 length equals 15 residues. Trimming took 7 bases from V and 0 from J, leaving 13 bases between them.

The V gene is TRBV6-5, the J gene TRBJ1-2; the D is unclear. CDR1 MNHEY and CDR2 SVGAGI come from the germline V gene. V gave up 5 bases and J gave up 2 bases, with 15 bases separating them. The CDR3 totals 15 residues. For the CDR3, the DNA is TGTGCCAGCAGTACCCCGAGCGGAGGGAACTATGGCTACACCTTC. Its protein product is CASSTPSGGNYGYTF.

The rearrangement joins TRBV6-1 to TRBJ2-3; 8 bases align to TRBD1. The CDR3 has 16 residues. Germline lookup yields CDR1 MNHNS and CDR2 SASEGT. The V segment lost 3 bases and the J segment 2 bases; nucleotides outside the gene matches: 7. The CDR3 here is CASSDGQGRATDTQYF. The CDR3 DNA sequence: TGTGCCAGCAGTGACGGACAGGGACGGGCCACAGATACGCAGTATTTT.

This chain uses TRBV5-8 with TRBJ1-1, with D tentatively TRBD1 (5 bases). The CDR3 has 19 residues. Looked up from germline, CDR1 is SGHTS and CDR2 is YDEGEE. V was cut by 3 bases and J by 4 bases, with 28 bases left in between. CDR3 residues: CASSSVGGVFFTLTTEAFF. For the CDR3, the DNA is TGTGCCAGCAGCTCGGTAGGAGGGGTCTTCTTCACGCTGACCACTGAAGCTTTCTTT.

This chain connects TRBV10-1 to TRBJ2-3; TRBD1 matches 11 bases. Germline assignment: CDR1 WNHNN and CDR2 SYGVQD (reference sequence). This CDR3 has 16 residues. Trimming at V came to 7 bases and at J to 6 bases, leaving 12 bases not matched to a gene. CDR3 nucleotide sequence: TGCGCCAGCACCTCGGGTGGACAGGGGGCTCGTGATACGCAGTATTTT. Its translation is CASTSGGQGARDTQYF.

The chain joins TRBV29-1 to TRBJ2-3; 7 bases are shared with TRBD1. The germline V gene encodes CDR1 SQVTM and CDR2 ANQGSEA. This CDR3 has 13 residues. V lost 4 bases to trimming and J lost 2 bases; unmatched junction nucleotides: 3. The CDR3 DNA reads TGCAGCGTTGGGGGGACAGTCACAGATACGCAGTATTTT. It specifies CSVGGTVTDTQYF.

The V call is TRBV11-2, the J call TRBJ2-5; TRBD1 aligns across 8 bases. The CDR3 length is 17 residues. With V trimmed by 4 bases and J by 4 bases, 14 bases remained unmatched. The germline CDR1 and CDR2 sequences are SGHAT and FQNNGV. The CDR3 sequence: CASSSGIGQGVAETQYF. The CDR3 DNA is TGTGCCAGCAGCTCAGGCATTGGACAGGGCGTGGCAGAGACCCAGTACTTC.

The genes are TRBV14 and TRBJ2-5, with 9 bases that match TRBD2. Germline V gene lookup returns CDR1 SGHDN and CDR2 FVKESK. The CDR3 loop spans 14 amino acids. The V gene end was trimmed by 2 bases and the J gene end by 4 bases; junction bases not matched to a gene: 2. The CDR3 loop reads CASSQLTSGETQYF. CDR3 nucleotides: TGTGCCAGCAGCCAATTGACTAGCGGAGAGACCCAGTACTTC.

Of note for this clone: A much larger clone lies one base from this, so it may be a read error. The chain links TRBV7-2 to TRBJ2-3; 14 bases match TRBD2. Germline CDR1 and CDR2: SGHTA and FQGNSA. This CDR3 comprises 18 residues. V shed 6 bases and J 0 bases; nucleotides not matched to a gene: 8. CDR3 protein: CASSTGLAGDGSTDTQYF. Here the CDR3 DNA reads TGTGCCAGCAGTACGGGACTAGCGGGGGACGGCAGCACAGATACGCAGTATTTT. Drawing the rest from reference TRBV7-2 and TRBJ2-3, the complete variable domain is GAGVSQSPSNKVTEKGKDVELRCDPISGHTALYWYRQSLGQGLEFLIYFQGNSAPDKSGLPSDRFSAERTGGSVSTLTIQRTQQEDSAVYLCASSTGLAGDGSTDTQYFGPGTRLTVL.

The gene calls are TRBV7-9 and TRBJ1-1; 12 nucleotides line up with TRBD1. Losses at the gene ends were 8 bases for V and 1 base for J; bases not matched to a gene: 17. CDR3 length: 19 residues. Germline loops: CDR1 SEHNR, CDR2 FQNEAQ (reference sequence). CDR3 in amino acids: CASLRGTAGTGGANTEAFF. CDR3 coding DNA: TGTGCCAGCCTCAGAGGGACAGCCGGGACAGGGGGCGCGAACACTGAAGCTTTCTTT.

CDR3 nucleotide sequence: TGTGCCAGCTTACTAAAGGGGCCAGCTTTCTTT. It codes for CASLLKGPAFF. V and J are TRBV6-5 and TRBJ1-1; the D gene is possibly TRBD1 (5 bases). CDR1 and CDR2 from the germline V gene are MNHEY and SVGAGI. The CDR3 is 11 amino acids. The V and J ends lost 8 bases and 10 bases respectively, with 14 bases between them.

The rearrangement joins TRBV18 to TRBJ2-4; 8 bases line up with TRBD1. The CDR3 length is 17 residues. The V segment lost 5 bases and the J segment 0 bases; nucleotides outside the gene matches: 9. Per the germline V gene, CDR1 is KGHSH and CDR2 is LQKENI. CDR3 region: CASSATGGKLAKNIQYF. CDR3 DNA sequence: TGTGCCAGCTCAGCAACAGGGGGAAAGCTAGCCAAAAACATTCAGTACTTC.

The chain links TRBV30 to TRBJ2-3; 10 nucleotides align to TRBD2. This CDR3 contains 14 residues. Germline V gene lookup returns CDR1 GTSNPN and CDR2 SVGIG (reference sequence). The J segment lost 3 bases and the V segment lost 7 bases, leaving 7 bases of the junction unmatched. Here the CDR3 reads CAFKREGLTDTQYF. The CDR3 bases are TGTGCCTTTAAGCGGGAGGGCCTAACAGATACGCAGTATTTT.

The chain joins TRBV9 to TRBJ2-3, with 12 nucleotides matching TRBD2. This CDR3 spans 16 amino acids. Losses at the gene ends were 4 bases for V and 1 base for J; bases not matched to a gene: 4. From germline, CDR1 is SGDLS and CDR2 YYNGEE. DNA of the CDR3: TGTGCCAGCAGCACCCGACTAGCGGGGGGCACAGATACGCAGTATTTT. Translation gives CASSTRLAGGTDTQYF.

The chain joins TRBV18 to TRBJ1-1, with 10 bases aligning to TRBD1. The V and J ends lost 4 bases and 3 bases, in that order; junction bases with no gene match: 5. CDR3 length: 15 residues. Per the germline V gene, CDR1 is KGHSH and CDR2 is LQKENI. The CDR3: CASSLLGQGYTEAFF. The CDR3 bases are TGTGCCAGCTCACTATTGGGACAGGGGTACACTGAAGCTTTCTTT. Full variable domain (outside the CDR3, taken from reference TRBV18 and TRBJ1-1): NAGVMQNPRHLVRRRGQEARLRCSPMKGHSHVYWYRQLPEEGLKFMVYLQKENIIDESGMPKERFSAEFPKEGPSILRIQQVVRGDSAAYFCASSLLGQGYTEAFFGQGTRLTVV.

The chain combines TRBV5-4 with TRBJ2-1; D uncertain. V dropped 4 bases and J dropped 2 bases, with 13 bases sitting between them. Germline CDR1 reads SGHNT; CDR2 reads YYREEE (reference sequence). The CDR3 is made up of 15 amino acids. This chain's CDR3 is CASSLGDPTYNEQFF. CDR3 sequence (DNA): TGTGCCAGCAGCCTAGGCGACCCGACCTACAATGAGCAGTTCTTC. Variable domain in full (rest from reference TRBV5-4 and TRBJ2-1): ETGVTQSPTHLIKTRGQQVTLRCSSQSGHNTVSWYQQALGQGPQFIFQYYREEENGRGNFPPRFSGLQFPNYSSELNVNALELDDSALYLCASSLGDPTYNEQFFGPGTRLTVL.

This chain links TRBV6-1 with TRBJ2-7; 7 bases fit TRBD1. Germline V CDR1 and CDR2: MNHNS, SASEGT. J lost 9 bases, V lost 6 bases, and 5 bases had no gene match. CDR3 length: 11 amino acids. This CDR3 reads CASSQQGRQYF. CDR3 DNA sequence: TGTGCCAGCAGCCAACAGGGGCGGCAGTACTTC.

The rearrangement joins TRBV18 to TRBJ2-1; D possibly uses TRBD1 or TRBD2 (6 bases each). CDR3 length: 13 residues. Trimming pared 8 bases from V and 6 bases from J, leaving 14 bases between. Per germline, CDR1 KGHSH and CDR2 LQKENI. DNA of the CDR3: TGTGCCAGCATCCTAGGGGGGACCAATGAGCAGTTCTTC. Translation: CASILGGTNEQFF.

CDR3 region: CASSLRAGDNEKLFF. The CDR3 bases are TGCGCCAGCAGCTTGAGGGCGGGTGACAATGAAAAACTGTTTTTT. V usage is TRBV5-1 and J usage is TRBJ1-4; D gene unclear. Germline V gives CDR1 SGHRS, CDR2 YFSETQ. This CDR3 has 15 amino acids. Trimming took 1 base from V and 5 from J, leaving 12 bases between them.

Regarding this clone: The same CDR3 arises from other DNA sequences in this sample as well. V usage is TRBV30 and J usage is TRBJ2-5; 7 bases align to TRBD2. Germline V lookup: CDR1 GTSNPN, CDR2 SVGIG (reference sequence). CDR3 length: 14 residues. Trimming removed 0 bases from V and 5 bases from J; junction bases left unmatched: 6. This CDR3 reads CAWSVRAGLETQYF. CDR3 bases: TGTGCCTGGAGTGTAAGAGCGGGGTTGGAGACCCAGTACTTC.

This chain uses TRBV29-1 with TRBJ1-2; TRBD1 matches at 9 bases. Per germline, CDR1 SQVTM and CDR2 ANQGSEA. The ends lost 7 bases at V and 6 bases at J; junction bases unmatched: 9. The CDR3 length is 13 residues. CDR3 bases: TGCAGCGCGCGCATGGGACAGGGTCATGGCTACACCTTC. Amino acids: CSARMGQGHGYTF.

The chain couples TRBV10-1 to TRBJ2-3, with TRBD2 matching 8 bases. J gave up 11 bases and V 3 bases, and 10 bases lay outside the gene matches. The CDR3 is 14 amino acids. Germline loops: CDR1 WNHNN, CDR2 SYGVQD (reference sequence). CDR3 protein: CASSETGTRVGQYF. The CDR3, as DNA: TGCGCCAGCAGTGAAACCGGGACTAGGGTCGGGCAGTATTTT.

This clone came up a few times. The chain links TRBV2 to TRBJ1-1; D unclear. Germline CDR1 is SNHLY and CDR2 is FYNNEI. The CDR3 totals 13 residues. Trimming took off 6 bases at V and 4 bases at J, with 12 bases between the two ends. CDR3 DNA: TGTGCCAGCAGGAACGCGACGACCACTGAAGCTTTCTTT. Amino acid sequence: CASRNATTTEAFF.

This clone came up a few times. J is TRBJ2-4 and V is TRBV30; tentatively, D is TRBD1 or TRBD2 (5 bases each). Germline CDR1 reads GTSNPN; CDR2 reads SVGIG (reference sequence). V was trimmed by 3 bases and J by 7 bases, leaving 7 bases between them. CDR3 length equals 11 residues. CDR3 sequence: CAWSGANIQYF. In DNA, the CDR3 is TGTGCCTGGAGCGGGGCGAACATTCAGTACTTC.

This clone has more than one count but fewer than ten. This sequence joins TRBV30 and TRBJ1-4; the D gene is possibly TRBD1 (5 bases). CDR3 length equals 15 residues. The germline gives CDR1 GTSNPN, CDR2 SVGIG (reference sequence). The ends were cut back, 7 bases at V and 5 bases at J, with 20 bases in the middle. The CDR3 here is CALDPGREANEKLFF. The DNA of the CDR3 is TGTGCCTTGGACCCAGGCAGGGAGGCGAATGAAAAACTGTTTTTT.